The 23 T cell receptor beta chains below were found in one sample sequenced in a study of blood T cells in healthy people across ages. Through a sample-barcoded 5' primer and a J-beta primer mix, a second PCR was run for 7 to 11 cycles. TCRdb re-called the 5' RACE reads through MiXCR, storing one row per CDR3 protein. Of about 650,000 distinct CDR3 sequences listed, about a third are singletons. The sample was blood. The receptors were gathered from a woman older than 75 in good health.

The J gene is TRBJ2-1, the V gene TRBV20-1; weak D call: TRBD2 (6 bases). The V gene's germline CDR1 is DFQATT and CDR2 SNEGSKA (reference sequence). The CDR3 is 14 amino acids. Trimming left V 6 bases short and J 4 bases short, with 16 bases between. CDR3 nucleotides: TGCAGTGCGGTGGGCGGGAAGCTTTACAATGAGCAGTTCTTC. It translates to CSAVGGKLYNEQFF.

This clonotype was found many times. This chain links TRBV7-2 with TRBJ2-3; D gene uncertain. The germline V and J ends were trimmed by 3 bases and 6 bases, with 13 bases remaining between them. CDR1 SGHTA and CDR2 FQGNSA come from the germline V gene. The CDR3 length is 14 residues. The CDR3 DNA reads as TGTGCCAGCAGCTTCTCCCGATCTCGGGATACGCAGTATTTT. Its protein is CASSFSRSRDTQYF.

This clonotype was seen many times. This chain uses TRBV7-2 with TRBJ1-2; 9 positions match TRBD1. CDR3 length equals 13 residues. V trimming: 3 bases; J trimming: 8 bases; junction bases outside the gene matches: 4. Looked up from germline, CDR1 is SGHTA and CDR2 is FQGNSA. CDR3 sequence (DNA): TGTGCCAGCAGCTTCGGGACAGGGAGGGGCTACACCTTC. Translated: CASSFGTGRGYTF.

This clonotype was observed a handful of times. The genes are TRBV20-1 and TRBJ1-1; D may be TRBD1 (5 bases). CDR3 length: 13 amino acids. The germline gives CDR1 DFQATT, CDR2 SNEGSKA (reference sequence). Trimming left V 3 bases short and J 1 base short, with 9 bases between. CDR3 DNA: TGCAGTGCTAGCCGGACAACGAACACTGAAGCTTTCTTT. Translation gives CSASRTTNTEAFF.

The chain links TRBV5-1 to TRBJ2-3; TRBD2 matches at 8 bases. The CDR3 is made up of 16 amino acids. The V segment lost 4 bases and the J segment 2 bases; nucleotides outside the gene matches: 9. Looked up from germline, CDR1 is SGHRS and CDR2 is YFSETQ. The CDR3 region has the DNA TGCGCCAGCAGCCCCCGGGAGGGTCGTAACACAGATACGCAGTATTTT. Its protein product is CASSPREGRNTDTQYF.

This clonotype appeared a single time. This may stem from a read error, because a much larger clone lies one nucleotide away. V usage is TRBV12-3 or TRBV12-4 and J usage is TRBJ2-5; a possible D gene is TRBD1 (6 bases). The tail of the sequence fits TRBJ2-7 better, so the J call may be wrong. This CDR3 comprises 16 residues. The CDR3 here is CASSFFEQGVSYEQYF. The CDR3 DNA follows: TGTGCCAGCAGTTTTTTTGAACAGGGAGTCTCCTACGAGCAGTACTTC.

This clonotype was seen at least ten times. The V call is TRBV7-9, the J call TRBJ1-1; 9 bases match TRBD1. CDR3 length: 14 residues. Germline V gene lookup returns CDR1 SEHNR and CDR2 FQNEAQ (reference sequence). V dropped 8 bases and J dropped 3; count of bases not matched to a gene: 7. CDR3 amino acids: CASGTGTGYTEAFF. CDR3 bases: TGTGCCAGCGGAACCGGGACAGGGTACACTGAAGCTTTCTTT.

This clonotype was seen more than once but under ten times. The rearrangement joins TRBV2 to TRBJ1-6; the D is unclear. Germline CDR1 SNHLY, CDR2 FYNNEI. This CDR3 has 15 residues. Trimming took off 3 bases at V and 3 bases at J, with 9 bases between the two ends. CDR3 nucleotides: TGTGCCAGCAGTGACCAGGCCAACTATAATTCACCCCTCCACTTT. As protein: CASSDQANYNSPLHF.

The gene calls are TRBV30 and TRBJ1-2, with D unresolved. This CDR3 has 13 amino acids. V lost 0 bases to trimming and J lost 6 bases, with 11 bases between them. From germline, CDR1 is GTSNPN and CDR2 SVGIG (reference sequence). As DNA, the CDR3 is TGTGCCTGGAGTGTAAGTCCCGGGGATGGCTACACCTTC. It specifies CAWSVSPGDGYTF. Filled out from reference TRBV30 and TRBJ1-2, the complete variable domain reads SQTIHQWPATLVQPVGSPLSLECTVEGTSNPNLYWYRQAAGRGLQLLFYSVGIGQISSEVPQNLSASRPQDRQFILSSKKLLLSDSGFYLCAWSVSPGDGYTFGSGTRLTVV.

This clonotype was counted ten times or more. V and J are TRBV20-1 and TRBJ2-1; 7 bases match TRBD1. This CDR3 comprises 14 residues. Per the germline V gene, CDR1 is DFQATT and CDR2 is SNEGSKA (reference sequence). After removal of 5 bases from V and 4 bases from J, the junction contained 8 bases not matched to a gene. The CDR3 DNA sequence: TGCAGTGCTGGATCCCGGGACAGTTACAATGAGCAGTTCTTC. It is translated as CSAGSRDSYNEQFF.

At least ten counts were recorded for this clonotype. The chain employs TRBV6-2 or TRBV6-3 and TRBJ2-7; D unresolved. The CDR3 is made up of 11 amino acids. V dropped 7 bases and J dropped 0 bases, with 4 bases sitting between them. Per germline, CDR1 MNHEY and CDR2 SVGEGT. The DNA for the CDR3 is TGTGCCAGCACGGACTCCTACGAGCAGTACTTC. As protein: CASTDSYEQYF.

Comment on this clonotype: A junction end diverges from the germline sequence, so it may reflect a read error. This chain links TRBV7-2 with TRBJ2-2, with 7 bases that match TRBD1. The CDR3 loop spans 14 amino acids. Germline V lookup: CDR1 SGHTA, CDR2 FQGNSA. CDR3 loop: CASSRDSNTGERFF. The CDR3 nucleotides are TGTGCCAGCAGCCGGGACAGCAACACCGGGGAGCGGTTTTTT.

This chain uses TRBV6-1 with TRBJ2-5; TRBD1 aligns across 8 bases. The trim removed 5 bases at V and 2 bases at J, leaving 16 bases unmatched. CDR1 is MNHNS, CDR2 SASEGT, per germline. This CDR3 is 18 amino acids long. The CDR3 nucleotides are TGTGCCAGCAGTCCATTCACCGGGACAGGTTGGGAACAAGAGACCCAGTACTTC. Translated: CASSPFTGTGWEQETQYF.

This clonotype came up many times. The CDR3 DNA sequence: TGTGCCAGCAGTGAAGTCGGCAGAAACTATGGCTACACCTTC. This codes for CASSEVGRNYGYTF. The gene calls are TRBV2 and TRBJ1-2; D ambiguous. The CDR3 length is 14 residues. Per the germline V gene, CDR1 is SNHLY and CDR2 is FYNNEI. V shed 1 base and J shed 2 bases, with 8 bases lying between them.

This clonotype was counted a single time. V gene TRBV7-9 combines with J gene TRBJ1-4, with D unresolved. CDR3 length equals 12 residues. V dropped 2 bases and J dropped 8 bases, with 6 bases sitting between them. The germline CDR1 and CDR2 sequences are SEHNR and FQNEAQ (reference sequence). The CDR3 loop is CASSLTSEKLFF. CDR3 nucleotide sequence: TGTGCCAGCAGCTTAACATCGGAAAAACTGTTTTTT.

This clonotype was counted at least ten times. V and J are TRBV9 and TRBJ2-3; D is perhaps TRBD2 (7 bases). The V gene lost 5 bases and the J gene lost 3 bases, with 13 bases spanning the gap. The germline gives CDR1 SGDLS, CDR2 YYNGEE. The CDR3 consists of 14 residues. The CDR3 reads CASRPGRGTDTQYF. For the CDR3, the DNA is TGTGCCAGCAGACCAGGGAGGGGGACAGATACGCAGTATTTT.

Comment on this clonotype: This may stem from a read error, because a much larger clone lies one nucleotide away. The chain employs TRBV20-1 and TRBJ1-2, with 11 positions matching TRBD1. Germline lookup yields CDR1 DFQATT and CDR2 SNEGSKA (reference sequence). Unmatched junction bases numbered 10, after V lost 6 bases and J lost 4 bases. There are 15 residues in the CDR3. CDR3 residues: CSARDRGVTSYGYTF. As DNA, the CDR3 is TGCAGTGCCAGGGACAGGGGGGTAACCTCCTATGGCTACACCTTC.

This clonotype was detected ten times or more. The V and J genes are TRBV6-2 or TRBV6-3 and TRBJ1-5; 9 bases agree with TRBD1. V shed 6 bases, J shed 4 bases, and the junction held 10 bases outside the gene matches. Per germline, CDR1 MNHEY and CDR2 SVGEGT. The CDR3 contains 16 residues. As DNA, the CDR3 is TGTGCCAGCAGATCCTCTACAGGGGGCTTGAATCAGCCCCAGCATTTT. Translating it yields CASRSSTGGLNQPQHF.

The CDR3 sequence: CASSLASNPNEQFF. The DNA for the CDR3 is TGTGCCAGCAGCTTAGCATCCAATCCCAATGAGCAGTTCTTC. The chain recombines TRBV7-9 with TRBJ2-1; no firm D call. CDR3 length equals 14 residues. Trimming removed 0 bases from V and 6 bases from J, with 9 bases in between. Germline V gene data show CDR1 as SEHNR and CDR2 as FQNEAQ (reference sequence). Variable domain in full (rest from reference TRBV7-9 and TRBJ2-1): DTGVSQNPRHKITKRGQNVTFRCDPISEHNRLYWYRQTLGQGPEFLTYFQNEAQLEKSRLLSDRFSAERPKGSFSTLEIQRTEQGDSAMYLCASSLASNPNEQFFGPGTRLTVL.

The CDR3 bases are TGTGCCAGCAGCTCAGCAGGACAGTTAAACACCGGGGAGCTGTTTTTT. It yields the protein CASSSAGQLNTGELFF. This chain uses TRBV7-3 with TRBJ2-2; tentatively, D is TRBD1 (6 bases). Germline-derived CDR1 and CDR2 are SGHTA and FQGTGA. The V gene lost 4 bases and the J gene lost 2 bases, with 14 bases spanning the gap. The CDR3 contains 16 residues.

This chain links TRBV7-8 with TRBJ1-1; D is unresolved. CDR1 and CDR2 (germline): SGHVS, FQNEAQ. This CDR3 is built from 14 residues. The V and J ends lost 6 bases and 0 bases respectively, with 11 bases between them. CDR3 in amino acids: CASSLFTVNTEAFF. CDR3 DNA: TGTGCCAGCAGTCTTTTCACCGTGAACACTGAAGCTTTCTTT.

In its sample, this clonotype was seen a few times. The chain is built from TRBV6-2 or TRBV6-3 and TRBJ1-1; TRBD1 is a possible D gene (5 bases). This CDR3 contains 13 residues. CDR1 is MNHEY and CDR2 is SVGEGT in the germline V gene. V was trimmed by 7 bases and J by 5 bases, leaving 14 bases between them. The CDR3 DNA reads as TGTGCCAGCATTCCACCGGGGGTTACTGAAGCTTTCTTT. The encoded protein is CASIPPGVTEAFF.

This clonotype was observed at least ten times. The rearrangement links TRBV28 to TRBJ2-1; D remains ambiguous. This CDR3 comprises 11 residues. V lost 4 bases, J lost 7 bases, and 5 bases lay in between. CDR1 is MDHEN, CDR2 SYDVKM, per germline. The CDR3 DNA sequence: TGTGCCAGCAGTTCCCGGAATGAGCAGTTCTTC. Translated: CASSSRNEQFF.